Included here is one T cell receptor beta chain sequence, with context. Antigen unknown. The data derive from a study of vaccination and CD4 T cells after COVID-19. Study at large: The post-COVID samples were taken a median about 98 days after diagnosis, anywhere from 35 to 161. Sampling that followed vaccination took place a median about 70 days after dose two, within a range of 14 to 241. Some control cultures received a CEFX pool, which served as the positive control. Others received an HIV-1 Nef pool or no peptide.

Stated treatment: roughly ten-day PBMC culture with coronavirus spike peptide pools or control peptides (ViraFEST assay). CDR3 length: 17 amino acids. V was pared by 6 bases and J by 6 bases, with 24 bases between. Germline CDR1 is MNHEY and CDR2 is SMNVEV (reference sequence). Cultured CD4+ T cells had their DNA profiled by the Oncomine TCR Beta short-read assay. MiXCR, run by TCRdb on the PCR reads, gives a single entry per CDR3 protein. The table includes about 11,000 distinct CDR3 sequences, roughly a fifth detected once. Sequences were derived from CD4+ T cells from blood, cultured in vitro, sampled after SARS-CoV-2 vaccination. The sequence was obtained from a human donor who had recovered from COVID-19. This rearrangement joins TRBV27 to TRBJ2-1, with D tentatively TRBD2 (6 bases). CDR3 residues: CASSPLAPGGITNEQFF. DNA for the CDR3: TGTGCCAGCAGCCCCCTCGCCCCTGGCGGGATTACCAATGAGCAGTTCTTC.